What follows is one T cell receptor beta chain and its context. Its cognate antigen is unknown. The data were obtained in a study of shared clonotypes between healthy human individuals. Study background: Each donor's CD8 memory used one plate, CD8 naive two, each CD4 subset three. Study-wide results and limits: Sampling included only blood; tissue repertoires likely differ.

The CDR3 covers 13 residues. Deletions cut 1 base from V and 2 bases from J, with 6 bases between. Germline loops: CDR1 MNHNS, CDR2 SASEGT. Original processing methods: Without quality scores, immunoSEQ junctional reads could not be filtered like full-length reads. Only in-frame clones appear in the TCRdb table, and some are missing; sequencing was by immunoSEQ multiplex PCR. V, J and clone size are those of that table, while D and trimming were read from the DNA. The sample holds 100,000 or so clones, about 63% seen once. The sample taken for sequencing was memory CD8+ T cells sorted from blood. Subset meaning: CD45RO+ cells pooled with CCR7-negative TemRA cells. The receptor comes from a woman aged 30 to 39 in good health. J is TRBJ2-7 and V is TRBV6-1; no clear D. The CDR3 loop is CASSEEKTYEQYF. In nucleotides, the CDR3 is TGTGCCAGCAGTGAAGAAAAGACCTACGAGCAGTACTTC.